Presented here are 15 T cell receptor beta chains from one specimen sequenced in a study of cytomegalovirus exposure and HLA in healthy donors. Method: immunoSEQ multiplex PCR; TCRdb's copy keeps in-frame clones and lacks some. The sample includes roughly 150,000 clones, about 90% of them seen just once. The source material was PBMCs. The receptors stem from a woman aged 25 to 39 in good health and CMV-seronegative.

This CDR3 is CASTGSTSGTDTQYF. The CDR3 DNA follows: TGTGCCAGCACCGGCTCGACTAGCGGCACAGATACGCAGTATTTT. V is TRBV27 and J is TRBJ2-3, with 8 bases identical to TRBD2. The CDR3 is 15 residues long. With V trimmed by 7 bases and J by 1 base, 7 bases remained unmatched. Germline-derived CDR1 and CDR2 are MNHEY and SMNVEV (reference sequence).

This rearrangement joins TRBV4-3 to TRBJ2-1; D perhaps matches TRBD1 (5 bases). The V end was cut by 1 base, the J end by 0 bases, with 10 bases between. Germline CDR1 and CDR2: LGHNA and YSLEER. The CDR3 has 16 amino acids. The CDR3 DNA follows: TGCGCCAGCAGCCAAGTTTTGGACAACTCCTACAATGAGCAGTTCTTC. It codes for CASSQVLDNSYNEQFF.

The J gene is TRBJ2-7, the V gene TRBV19; TRBD2 is a possible D gene (5 bases). The CDR3 length is 14 residues. Trimming took 1 base from V and 6 from J, leaving 13 bases between them. CDR1 is LNHDA, CDR2 SQIVND, per germline (reference sequence). DNA of the CDR3: TGTGCCAGTAGTATAGGGCAGTCGGGGAGCGAGCAGTACTTC. This sequence encodes CASSIGQSGSEQYF.

Regarding this clone: Compared with germline, one end of the junction differs, possibly owing to a read error. This rearrangement joins TRBV7-7 to TRBJ1-2; D is unclear. This CDR3 has 11 amino acids. Germline loops: CDR1 SSHAT, CDR2 FNYEAQ (reference sequence). The CDR3 DNA sequence: TGTGCTAGCAGCTTAAACAATGGCTACACCTTC. Protein product: CASSLNNGYTF.

The rearrangement uses TRBV11-2 and TRBJ2-1, with 11 bases matching TRBD2. V shed 5 bases and J 4 bases; nucleotides not matched to a gene: 7. The CDR3 consists of 16 residues. CDR1 and CDR2 from the germline V gene are SGHAT and FQNNGV. The CDR3 DNA is TGTGCCAGCAGCCCTGTAGCGGGGGGGGGATACAATGAGCAGTTCTTC. Translation gives CASSPVAGGGYNEQFF.

V gene TRBV27 combines with J gene TRBJ2-7; TRBD1 matches at 7 bases. Trimming removed 8 bases from V and 1 base from J; junction bases left unmatched: 8. Germline CDR1 is MNHEY and CDR2 is SMNVEV (reference sequence). The CDR3 is made up of 14 amino acids. CDR3 DNA: TGTGCCAGCCGAAGGGGGCCAGGGTCCTACGAGCAGTACTTC. Translating it yields CASRRGPGSYEQYF.

This clone has only one observation. This chain links TRBV11-3 with TRBJ1-4; 7 bases are a match to TRBD1. The CDR3 runs to 16 residues. Germline CDR1 SGHNT, CDR2 YENEEA. Trimming at V came to 4 bases and at J to 5 bases, leaving 10 bases not matched to a gene. The CDR3 DNA reads TGTGCCAGCAGCTCTCCGTCAGGGGGTCAAAATGAAAAACTGTTTTTT. As protein: CASSSPSGGQNEKLFF.

This rearrangement joins TRBV28 to TRBJ2-7; tentatively, D is TRBD1 or TRBD2 (5 bases each). CDR1 and CDR2 from the germline V gene are MDHEN and SYDVKM. The CDR3 runs 14 residues. Trimming left V 5 bases short and J 3 bases short, with 14 bases between. The CDR3 here is CASSLRRDLYEQYF. As DNA, the CDR3 is TGTGCCAGCAGTCTTCGCCGGGACCTCTACGAGCAGTACTTC. Filled out from reference TRBV28 and TRBJ2-7, the complete variable domain reads DVKVTQSSRYLVKRTGEKVFLECVQDMDHENMFWYRQDPGLGLRLIYFSYDVKMKEKGDIPEGYSVSREKKERFSLILESASTNQTSMYLCASSLRRDLYEQYFGPGTRLTVT.

The chain is built from TRBV13 and TRBJ2-3, with 12 nucleotides matching TRBD2. The CDR3 sequence is 15 residues long. The J segment lost 4 bases and the V segment lost 2 bases, leaving 1 base of the junction unmatched. From germline, CDR1 is PRHDT and CDR2 FYEKMQ (reference sequence). CDR3 DNA: TGTGCCAGCAGCTTACTAGCGGGGGGGCCAGATACGCAGTATTTT. Its translation is CASSLLAGGPDTQYF. The whole variable domain, filled in from reference TRBV13 and TRBJ2-3, reads AAGVIQSPRHLIKEKRETATLKCYPIPRHDTVYWYQQGPGQDPQFLISFYEKMQSDKGSIPDRFSAQQFSDYHSELNMSSLELGDSALYFCASSLLAGGPDTQYFGPGTRLTVL.

The chain links TRBV4-3 to TRBJ2-6; tentative D call: TRBD1 (7 bases). CDR3 length: 16 residues. Trimming stripped 2 bases from V and 2 bases from J, with 10 bases between. Germline-derived CDR1 and CDR2 are LGHNA and YSLEER. The CDR3 nucleotides are TGCGCCAGCAGCCAACGCGGGACAGCTGGGGCCAACGTCCTGACTTTC. Translated: CASSQRGTAGANVLTF.

CDR3 nucleotides: TGCGCCAGCAGCCAAGGTGGGGGGCGCGACTACGAGCAGTACTTC. Its translation: CASSQGGGRDYEQYF. The V call is TRBV4-3, the J call TRBJ2-7; D possibly uses TRBD1 or TRBD2 (6 bases each). The V end lost 1 base, the J end lost 3 bases, and 13 bases lay between the germline ends. Per germline, CDR1 LGHNA and CDR2 YSLEER. This CDR3 is 15 amino acids long.

This chain joins TRBV10-3 and TRBJ2-1, with D perhaps matching TRBD2 (6 bases). V was cut by 8 bases and J by 6 bases, with 17 bases left in between. The V gene's germline CDR1 is ENHRY and CDR2 SYGVKD. The CDR3 spans 14 residues. The CDR3 sequence: CAIRESAGRNEQFF. The CDR3 DNA reads as TGTGCCATCCGCGAGTCGGCGGGACGCAATGAGCAGTTCTTC.

V is TRBV5-6 and J is TRBJ2-2; weak D call: TRBD2 (5 bases). CDR1 and CDR2 (germline): SGHDT, YYEEEE. This CDR3 spans 14 amino acids. V was cut by 5 bases and J by 5 bases, with 13 bases left in between. The CDR3 nucleotides are TGTGCCAGCAGATATCTAGCAGAAACCGGGGAGCTGTTTTTT. Protein: CASRYLAETGELFF.

The chain carries TRBV5-6 and TRBJ1-1; D is ambiguous. V was clipped by 7 bases and J by 1 base, with 17 bases between them. Per germline, CDR1 SGHDT and CDR2 YYEEEE. This CDR3 has 15 residues. CDR3 nucleotide sequence: TGTGCCAGCCATGTGGAGGAGGACTGGAACACTGAAGCTTTCTTT. As protein: CASHVEEDWNTEAFF.

This clone was detected only a few times. The DNA of the CDR3 is TGCGCCAGCAGCCCATCGGGGGGGGGCTCCTACAATGAGCAGTTCTTC. Translating it yields CASSPSGGGSYNEQFF. This sequence joins TRBV5-1 and TRBJ2-1; 8 bases line up with TRBD2. From germline, CDR1 is SGHRS and CDR2 YFSETQ. The junction had 6 bases not matched to a gene; V was cut back by 4 bases and J by 0 bases. The CDR3 has 16 amino acids.